This T cell receptor beta chain was observed in a study of T cells in tuberculosis. At the level of the study: CD1B tetramers identified T cells specific for mycobacterial lipid GMM. Study-wide points: Some low-affinity tetramer-binding T cells may be absent from this sample.

The CDR3 is made up of 13 amino acids. Looked up from germline, CDR1 is SGHDT and CDR2 is YYEEEE. Trimming shortened V by 2 bases and J by 5 bases, and 10 bases separated the two germline ends. Generated by immunoSEQ multiplex PCR, the TCRdb table keeps only in-frame clones and is missing some. The sample holds tens of thousands of clones, under 95% seen once. Sorting used thawed, overnight-rested PBMC stained with anti-CD3, a viability dye and GMM-loaded CD1B tetramer. The lipid loaded on the CD1B tetramers was C32 glucose monomycolate from Rhodococcus equi. PBMC for tetramer sorting were first depleted of CD14-expressing monocytes.

The origin of this receptor is an adult woman with latent tuberculosis. V usage is TRBV5-6 and J usage is TRBJ1-2; D may be TRBD1 (5 bases). What was sequenced was CD1b-GMM tetramer-negative cells sorted from PBMCs. The CDR3 sequence is CASSFQGGYGYTF. The CDR3 nucleotides are TGTGCCAGCAGCTTCCAGGGAGGGTATGGCTACACCTTC. The full variable domain, its missing parts supplied by reference TRBV5-6 and TRBJ1-2, is DAGVTQSPTHLIKTRGQQVTLRCSPKSGHDTVSWYQQALGQGPQFIFQYYEEEERQRGNFPDRFSGHQFPNYSSELNVNALLLGDSALYLCASSFQGGYGYTFGSGTRLTVV.